These 4 T cell receptor beta chains were all obtained from the same sample, sequenced in a study of cytomegalovirus exposure and HLA in healthy donors. With 60 Vbeta and 13 Jbeta primers, the PCR was carried out. This table comes from immunoSEQ multiplex PCR, and its TCRdb copy is limited to in-frame clones, with some not included. Of 170,000 or so clones listed, approximately 79% were seen once; the top ten hold under 0.75%. The specimen was PBMCs. Receptors originate from a woman aged 40 to 50 in good health and CMV-seronegative.

The CDR3 DNA reads as TGTGCCACGCGGGAGGGGGCAACCTCCTACGAGCAGTACTTC. Its protein product is CATREGATSYEQYF. The chain has TRBV15 and TRBJ2-7; the match to TRBD2 covers 9 bases. CDR3 length: 14 residues. V lost 9 bases and J lost 0; bases outside the gene matches: 6. CDR1 and CDR2 from the germline V gene are LNHNV and YYDKDF (reference sequence).

The CDR3 nucleotides are TGTGCCAGCAGTGAGGGACAGGGTACGAATGAAAAACTGTTTTTT. This encodes CASSEGQGTNEKLFF. The V and J genes are TRBV25-1 and TRBJ1-4; 9 bases match TRBD1. J lost 5 bases, V lost 3 bases, and 4 bases had no gene match. This CDR3 has 15 residues. Germline values: CDR1 MGHDK, CDR2 SYGVNS.

This chain links TRBV5-8 with TRBJ1-2, with D possibly TRBD1 on 6 matching bases. The CDR3 is 13 amino acids. V was trimmed by 2 bases and J by 7 bases, leaving 12 bases between them. The germline V gene has CDR1 SGHTS and CDR2 YDEGEE. The CDR3 nucleotides read TGTGCCAGCAGCTTCCGAGGGGGGGGTGGCTACACCTTC. Residues: CASSFRGGGGYTF.

The chain carries TRBV29-1 and TRBJ1-1; 8 positions agree with TRBD1. Germline V lookup: CDR1 SQVTM, CDR2 ANQGSEA. Trimming at V came to 5 bases and at J to 4 bases, leaving 9 bases not matched to a gene. The CDR3 sequence is 14 residues long. CDR3 DNA: TGCAGCGTTCGGGGGAGGACAGGGACCACTGAAGCTTTCTTT. This sequence encodes CSVRGRTGTTEAFF.